This TCR beta chain was identified during a study of OX40 agonist ivuxolimab in advanced cancers. About the study: In this cohort, patients received ivuxolimab, an agonistic anti-OX40 (CD134) antibody.

Measured with immunoSEQ multiplex PCR; TCRdb has only the in-frame clones, and not every one. The repertoire holds 60,000 to 70,000 clones, with about nine tenths as singletons. Looked up from germline, CDR1 is SGHRS and CDR2 is YFSETQ. The CDR3 extends over 13 amino acids. Trimming shortened V by 1 base and J by 3 bases, and 6 bases separated the two germline ends. This chain links TRBV5-1 with TRBJ2-3; unclear D gene. The sample was CD4+ or CD8+ T cells sorted from blood, taken in a trial of the OX40 agonist ivuxolimab. This TCR came from an adult with an advanced solid tumor such as melanoma, head and neck, liver or kidney cancer. The CDR3: CASSLSWTDTQYF. CDR3 coding DNA: TGCGCCAGCAGCTTGAGTTGGACAGATACGCAGTATTTT.